This T cell receptor beta chain emerged from a study of shared clonotypes between healthy human individuals. Study-wide results and limits: The study found lower generation probabilities in non-shared clonotypes than in those shared by all four donors. Generally, naive subsets (rather than memory subsets) showed larger estimated richness.

Germline loops: CDR1 SGHTA, CDR2 FQGTGA. Trimming removed 5 bases at V and 4 bases at J, with 19 bases between. CDR3 length equals 16 residues. Positive CCR7 selection of CD45RO-negative cells yielded the naive CD8 cells, and terminally differentiated effector memory CD45RA+ cells were excluded. An assay was performed, and its level was deep. Per the original methods: ImmunoSEQ supplied junction-only sequences lacking quality scores, so filtering was different. Sequenced by immunoSEQ multiplex PCR; TCRdb stores in-frame clones only, minus some. V, J and clone size are taken as reported in that table, and D and trimming were inferred from the DNA itself. This sample yields about 2.1 million clones, of which approximately 92% are seen a single time; approximately 1.6% belongs to the top ten. A word on this clone: As yet, its antigen is unknown.

The TCR sequence derives from a man younger than 30 in good health. Some clones in this sample may be carry-over from other donors' samples. Material: naive CD8+ T cells from PBMCs. The V and J genes are TRBV7-3 and TRBJ2-3, with a possible D match to TRBD2 (6 bases). The CDR3 DNA reads as TGTGCCAGCAGCCCCCTTCATGGGACTGGCGCAGATACGCAGTATTTT. It yields the protein CASSPLHGTGADTQYF. The variable domain in full, completed from reference TRBV7-3 and TRBJ2-3, reads GAGVSQTPSNKVTEKGKYVELRCDPISGHTALYWYRQSLGQGPEFLIYFQGTGAADDSGLPNDRFFAVRPEGSVSTLKIQRTERGDSAVYLCASSPLHGTGADTQYFGPGTRLTVL.